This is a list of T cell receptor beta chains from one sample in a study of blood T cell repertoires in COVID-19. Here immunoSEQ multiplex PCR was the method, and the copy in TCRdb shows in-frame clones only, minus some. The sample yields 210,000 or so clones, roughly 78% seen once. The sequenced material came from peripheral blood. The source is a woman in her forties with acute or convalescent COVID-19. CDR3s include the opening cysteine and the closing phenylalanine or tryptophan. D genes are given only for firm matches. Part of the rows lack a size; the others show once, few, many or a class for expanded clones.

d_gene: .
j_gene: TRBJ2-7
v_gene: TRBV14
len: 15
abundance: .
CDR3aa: CASSQYGGGGHEQYF
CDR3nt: TGTGCCAGCAGCCAATACGGCGGAGGGGGCCACGAGCAGTACTTC

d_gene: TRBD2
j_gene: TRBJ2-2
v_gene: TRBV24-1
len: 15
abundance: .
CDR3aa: CATSAGLADTGELFF
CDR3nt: TGTGCCACCAGTGCCGGACTAGCGGACACCGGGGAGCTGTTTTTT

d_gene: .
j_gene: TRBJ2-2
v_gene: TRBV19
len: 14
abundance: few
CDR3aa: CASSWPRVNGELFF
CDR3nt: TGTGCCAGTAGTTGGCCCAGGGTTAACGGGGAGCTGTTTTTT

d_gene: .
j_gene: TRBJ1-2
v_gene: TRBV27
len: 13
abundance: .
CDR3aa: CASSLREDYGYTF
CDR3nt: TGTGCCAGCAGCCTCAGGGAGGACTATGGCTACACCTTC

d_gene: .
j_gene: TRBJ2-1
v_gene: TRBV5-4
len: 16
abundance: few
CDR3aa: CASSLGGTGSYNEQFF
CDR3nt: TGTGCCAGCAGCTTGGGCGGCACGGGCTCCTACAATGAGCAGTTCTTC

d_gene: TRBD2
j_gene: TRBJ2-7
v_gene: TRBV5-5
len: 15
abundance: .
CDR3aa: CASSYRAGGNYEQYF
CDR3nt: TGTGCCAGCAGCTACCGAGCGGGAGGGAACTACGAGCAGTACTTC

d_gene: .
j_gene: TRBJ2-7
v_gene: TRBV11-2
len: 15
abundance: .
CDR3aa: CASSLQWQGAYEQYF
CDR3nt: TGTGCCAGCAGCTTACAGTGGCAGGGCGCCTACGAGCAGTACTTC

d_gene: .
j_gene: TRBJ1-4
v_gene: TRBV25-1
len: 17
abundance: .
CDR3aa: CASSGPPFEGGNEKLFF
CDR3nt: TGTGCCAGCAGTGGACCACCTTTTGAGGGGGGGAATGAAAAACTGTTTTTT

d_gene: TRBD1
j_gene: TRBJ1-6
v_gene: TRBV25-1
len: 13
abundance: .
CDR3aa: CASKDRGQSPLHF
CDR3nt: TGTGCCAGCAAAGACAGGGGGCAATCACCCCTCCACTTT

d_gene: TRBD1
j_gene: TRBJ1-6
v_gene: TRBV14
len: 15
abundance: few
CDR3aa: CASSPQGVPGQPLHF
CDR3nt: TGTGCCAGCAGCCCCCAGGGGGTTCCGGGTCAACCCCTCCACTTT

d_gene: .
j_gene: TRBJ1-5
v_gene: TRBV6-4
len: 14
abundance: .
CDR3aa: CASSSEAGGQPQHF
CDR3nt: TGTGCCAGCAGCAGTGAGGCAGGCGGGCAGCCCCAGCATTTT

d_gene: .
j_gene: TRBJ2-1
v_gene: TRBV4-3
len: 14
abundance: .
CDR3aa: CASSLREPRGEQFF
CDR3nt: TGCGCCAGCAGCCTTCGGGAGCCCCGAGGTGAGCAGTTCTTC

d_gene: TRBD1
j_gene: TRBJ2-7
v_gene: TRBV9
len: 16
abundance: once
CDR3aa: CASSVAPGTGKWEQYF
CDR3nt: TGTGCCAGCAGCGTAGCGCCCGGGACAGGGAAGTGGGAGCAGTACTTC

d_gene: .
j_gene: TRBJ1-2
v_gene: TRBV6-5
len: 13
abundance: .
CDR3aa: CASSTRGGNGYTF
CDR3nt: TGTGCCAGCAGTACCCGGGGGGGTAATGGCTACACCTTC

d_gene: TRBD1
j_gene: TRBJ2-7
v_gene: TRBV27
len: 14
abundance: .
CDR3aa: CASKRQGDSYEQYF
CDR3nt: TGTGCCAGCAAACGACAGGGGGACTCCTACGAGCAGTACTTC

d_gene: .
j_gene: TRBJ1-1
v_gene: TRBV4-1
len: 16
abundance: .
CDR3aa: CASSPLINRAHTEAFF
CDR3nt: TGCGCCAGCAGCCCCTTAATTAACAGGGCCCACACTGAAGCTTTCTTT

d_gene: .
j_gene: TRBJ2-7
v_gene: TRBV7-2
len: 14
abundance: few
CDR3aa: CASSLVSTDHEQYF
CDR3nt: TGTGCCAGCAGCTTAGTATCGACAGACCACGAGCAGTACTTC

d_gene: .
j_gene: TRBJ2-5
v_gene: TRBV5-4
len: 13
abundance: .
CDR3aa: CASSLTVQETQYF
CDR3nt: TGTGCCAGCAGCTTGACAGTCCAAGAGACCCAGTACTTC

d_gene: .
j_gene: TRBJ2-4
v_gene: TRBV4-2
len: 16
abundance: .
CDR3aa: CASSRERAGPKNIQYF
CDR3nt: TGTGCCAGCAGCCGGGAGCGGGCTGGGCCCAAAAACATTCAGTACTTC

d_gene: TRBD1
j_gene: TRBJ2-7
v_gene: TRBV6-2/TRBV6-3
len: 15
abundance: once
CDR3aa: CASSRDSLSRREQYF
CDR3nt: TGTGCCAGCAGTCGGGACAGCCTAAGCCGGCGCGAGCAGTACTTC

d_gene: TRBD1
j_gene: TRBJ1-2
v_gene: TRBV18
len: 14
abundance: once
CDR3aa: CASSSDRGFYGYTF
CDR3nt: TGTGCCAGCTCATCGGACAGGGGGTTCTATGGCTACACCTTC

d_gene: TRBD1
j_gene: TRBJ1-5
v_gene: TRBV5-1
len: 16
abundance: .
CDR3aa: CASSSTDRYSNQPQHF
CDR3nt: TGCGCCAGCAGCTCCACGGACAGGTATAGCAATCAGCCCCAGCATTTT

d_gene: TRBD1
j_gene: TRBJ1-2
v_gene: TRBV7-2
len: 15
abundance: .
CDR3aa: CASSLRTGGVGGYTF
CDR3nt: TGTGCCAGCAGCCTTCGGACAGGGGGCGTGGGTGGCTACACCTTC

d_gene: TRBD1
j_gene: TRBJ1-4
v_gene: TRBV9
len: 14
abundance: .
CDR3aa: CASSAFDRGEKLFF
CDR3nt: TGTGCCAGCAGCGCCTTCGACAGGGGGGAAAAACTGTTTTTT

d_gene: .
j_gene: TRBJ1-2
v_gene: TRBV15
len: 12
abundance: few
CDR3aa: CATSTSSGGYTF
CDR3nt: TGTGCCACCAGCACCTCCTCGGGTGGCTACACCTTC

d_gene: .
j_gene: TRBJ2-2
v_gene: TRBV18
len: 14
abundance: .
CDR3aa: CASSRQLDTGELFF
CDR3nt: TGTGCCAGCTCACGACAGCTCGACACCGGGGAGCTGTTTTTT

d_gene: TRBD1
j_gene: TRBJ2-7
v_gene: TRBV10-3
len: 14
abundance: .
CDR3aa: CAISERDRGREQYF
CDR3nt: TGTGCCATCAGTGAAAGGGACAGGGGGCGTGAGCAGTACTTC

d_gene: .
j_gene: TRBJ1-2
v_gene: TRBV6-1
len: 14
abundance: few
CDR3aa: CASSESSRVYGYTF
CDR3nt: TGTGCCAGCAGTGAAAGTAGCAGGGTCTATGGCTACACCTTC